One sample yielded the 14 T cell receptor beta chains listed below, sequenced in a study of T cell repertoires in cytomegalovirus infection. These TCRs are of unknown antigen specificity. TCRdb ran MiXCR on the reads and lists one entry per CDR3 protein. The data show fewer than 1,000,000 distinct CDR3 sequences, around 30% seen once. This specimen was cultured CD8+ T cells from PBMCs, taken from culture after CMV antigen stimulation. The receptors were gathered from a human donor in good health (CMV status not recorded). Some clones in this sample may be carry-over from other donors' samples.

There are many counts of this clonotype. The chain combines TRBV7-2 with TRBJ1-4, with 9 positions matching TRBD1. With V trimmed by 5 bases and J by 7 bases, 5 bases remained unmatched. CDR3 length: 14 residues. Germline V gene data show CDR1 as SGHTA and CDR2 as FQGNSA. For the CDR3, the DNA is TGTGCCAGCAGCCCCGGGACAGGGCCTGAAAAACTGTTTTTT. It specifies CASSPGTGPEKLFF.

This clonotype was seen a few times. The chain uses TRBV9 and TRBJ2-3; perhaps TRBD2 as D (7 bases). Germline loops: CDR1 SGDLS, CDR2 YYNGEE. CDR3 length: 15 residues. Between the trimmed V and J ends, which lost 2 bases and 5 bases, there was a span of 15 bases. In DNA form, the CDR3 reads TGTGCCAGCAGCGTGGGGGGGCTACCGGAAGATACGCAGTATTTT. It is translated as CASSVGGLPEDTQYF.

This clonotype was counted a few times. This chain connects TRBV5-1 to TRBJ2-1; 10 nucleotides match TRBD2. The CDR3 is 16 residues long. V lost 5 bases, J lost 4 bases, and 9 bases stayed unmatched. Germline CDR1 and CDR2: SGHRS and YFSETQ. The CDR3: CASSRELAGAYNEQFF. CDR3 coding DNA: TGCGCCAGCAGTAGGGAGCTAGCGGGGGCTTACAATGAGCAGTTCTTC.

This clonotype was counted between two and nine times. The gene calls are TRBV6-5 and TRBJ1-3; 9 bases are shared with TRBD1. The CDR3 covers 11 residues. Germline CDR1 is MNHEY and CDR2 is SVGAGI. V lost 4 bases and J lost 13; bases outside the gene matches: 2. CDR3 in DNA: TGTGCCAGCAGTTCCGGGACAGGGATATATTTT. Its translation: CASSSGTGIYF.

V gene TRBV4-1 combines with J gene TRBJ1-1, with a tentative D call TRBD1 (5 bases). V was cut by 0 bases and J by 6 bases, with 17 bases left in between. Germline loops: CDR1 MGHRA, CDR2 YSYEKL. The CDR3 extends over 16 amino acids. CDR3 amino acids: CASSQDDLQGAAEAFF. The CDR3 DNA reads as TGCGCCAGCAGCCAAGATGATCTTCAGGGCGCGGCTGAAGCTTTCTTT.

V gene TRBV15 combines with J gene TRBJ1-1; D is possibly TRBD1 (5 bases). The CDR3 extends over 16 amino acids. Per the germline V gene, CDR1 is LNHNV and CDR2 is YYDKDF (reference sequence). With 3 bases removed from V and 6 bases from J, the gap between germline ends came to 20 bases. This CDR3 reads CATSRVGVELGAEAFF. Here the CDR3 DNA reads TGTGCCACCAGCAGGGTGGGGGTGGAACTTGGGGCTGAAGCTTTCTTT. The variable domain in full, with the rest retrieved from reference TRBV15 and TRBJ1-1, is DAMVIQNPRYQVTQFGKPVTLSCSQTLNHNVMYWYQQKSSQAPKLLFHYYDKDFNNEADTPDNFQSRRPNTSFCFLDIRSPGLGDTAMYLCATSRVGVELGAEAFFGQGTRLTVV.

This clonotype was seen a few times. The V and J genes are TRBV7-6 and TRBJ2-2; D possibly corresponds to TRBD2 (6 bases). The germline CDR1 and CDR2 sequences are SGHVS and FNYEAQ. This CDR3 contains 13 residues. Between the trimmed V and J ends, which lost 8 bases and 5 bases, there was a span of 12 bases. CDR3 loop: CASFLGGTGELFF. CDR3 DNA sequence: TGTGCCAGCTTCCTCGGGGGAACCGGGGAGCTGTTTTTT.

The table lists this clonotype with a few counts. This chain uses TRBV2 with TRBJ2-3; D perhaps matches TRBD2 (5 bases). Germline CDR1 and CDR2: SNHLY and FYNNEI. The CDR3 totals 15 residues. The germline V and J ends were trimmed by 5 bases and 3 bases, with 15 bases remaining between them. The CDR3 loop is CASSPSPVETDTQYF. The CDR3 nucleotides read TGTGCCAGCAGTCCTAGCCCCGTAGAGACAGATACGCAGTATTTT.

This sequence joins TRBV27 and TRBJ1-5; tentative D call: TRBD1 (5 bases). Looked up from germline, CDR1 is MNHEY and CDR2 is SMNVEV (reference sequence). Deletions cut 4 bases from V and 1 base from J, with 14 bases between. This CDR3 spans 16 amino acids. The DNA for the CDR3 is TGTGCCAGCAGTTACCGTGGGGGGAGGAGCAATCAGCCCCAGCATTTT. Translated, it gives CASSYRGGRSNQPQHF.

CDR3 in amino acids: CASTAEALAGALQETQYF. The DNA for the CDR3 is TGTGCCAGCACCGCTGAGGCACTGGCGGGGGCCCTCCAAGAGACCCAGTACTTC. The rearrangement uses TRBV6-5 and TRBJ2-5; tentatively, D is TRBD2 (7 bases). The V end was cut by 7 bases, the J end by 1 base, with 25 bases between. Germline V CDR1 and CDR2: MNHEY, SVGAGI. CDR3 length: 18 residues.

The chain couples TRBV7-9 to TRBJ1-2, with D possibly being TRBD1 (6 bases). This CDR3 is 15 amino acids long. Germline lookup yields CDR1 SEHNR and CDR2 FQNEAQ (reference sequence). Trimming took off 7 bases at V and 7 bases at J, with 22 bases between the two ends. This CDR3 reads CASTRDGGARFGYTF. CDR3 bases: TGTGCCAGCACCCGTGACGGGGGCGCCCGGTTTGGCTACACCTTC.

The rearrangement uses TRBV7-9 and TRBJ2-1; TRBD2 matches 7 bases. The CDR3 is 14 residues long. Germline V CDR1 and CDR2: SEHNR, FQNEAQ (reference sequence). The trim removed 5 bases at V and 8 bases at J, leaving 9 bases unmatched. The CDR3 bases are TGTGCCAGCAGCCCTCGCGGGAGTAGGGATGAGCAGTTCTTC. Encoded protein: CASSPRGSRDEQFF.

The genes are TRBV27 and TRBJ2-7, with TRBD2 identical over 9 bases. J gave up 3 bases and V 6 bases, and 9 bases lay outside the gene matches. There are 15 residues in the CDR3. Germline-derived CDR1 and CDR2 are MNHEY and SMNVEV (reference sequence). The CDR3 sequence: CASSPTSGLFYEQYF. The DNA of the CDR3 is TGTGCCAGCAGCCCGACTAGCGGTCTTTTCTACGAGCAGTACTTC.

The chain couples TRBV4-3 to TRBJ2-4; TRBD1 agrees at 7 bases. CDR1 is LGHNA, CDR2 YSLEER, per germline. This CDR3 comprises 16 residues. Trimming cost V 0 bases and J 6 bases; bases outside gene matches: 8. In DNA, the CDR3 is TGCGCCAGCAGCCAAGACAGAGGGGGCCCGGGAAACATTCAGTACTTC. Residues: CASSQDRGGPGNIQYF.